This paragraph reports one T cell receptor beta chain. What it recognizes is unknown. Germline assignment: CDR1 SNHLY and CDR2 FYNNEI. V shed 2 bases and J shed 5 bases, with 7 bases lying between them. CDR3 length: 13 amino acids. The data stem from a study of T cells in narcolepsy. Study details: Patients with NT1 or NT2 and healthy control donors were enrolled.

This table comes from immunoSEQ multiplex PCR, and its TCRdb copy is limited to in-frame clones, with some not included. Among around 31,000 clones listed, 82% were seen once. Study-wide findings and caveats: HCRT-specific and TRIB2-specific autoreactive clonotypes appeared among same-patient CSF and blood CD4+ clonotypes. No autoreactive T cell clone sequences appeared in some memory CD4+ repertoires. Blood of same and different patients, but not healthy controls, reportedly held recurring autoreactive clonotypes.

Sequencing was done on a sample of CD45RA- memory CD4+ T cells from PBMCs. V and J are TRBV2 and TRBJ1-5; D remains unclear. The receptor was isolated from a human donor with narcolepsy. The CDR3 coding sequence is TGTGCCAGCAGTGAACAAGAGGATCAGCCCCAGCATTTT. The encoded protein is CASSEQEDQPQHF.